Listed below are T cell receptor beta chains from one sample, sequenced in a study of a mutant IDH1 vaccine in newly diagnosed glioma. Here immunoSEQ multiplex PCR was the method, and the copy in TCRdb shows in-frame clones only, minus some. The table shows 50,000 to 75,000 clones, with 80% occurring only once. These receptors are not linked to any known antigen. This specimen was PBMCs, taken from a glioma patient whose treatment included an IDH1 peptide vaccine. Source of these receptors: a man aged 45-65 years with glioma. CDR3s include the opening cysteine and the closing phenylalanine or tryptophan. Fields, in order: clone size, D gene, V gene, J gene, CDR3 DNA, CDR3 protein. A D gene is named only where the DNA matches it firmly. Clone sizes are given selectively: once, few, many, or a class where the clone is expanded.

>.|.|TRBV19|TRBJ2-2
TGTGCCAGTAGTATCCTAGCGACCGGGGAGCTGTTTTTT
CASSILATGELFF
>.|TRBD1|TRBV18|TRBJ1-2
TGTGCCAGCTCACCTTCCGGGACAGGGGGTGGCTACACCTTC
CASSPSGTGGGYTF
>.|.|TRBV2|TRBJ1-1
TGTGCCAGCATTCTCGACTGGAACACTGAAGCTTTCTTT
CASILDWNTEAFF
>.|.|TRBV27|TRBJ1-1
TGTGCCAGCAGCCTGTTAATGAACACTGAAGCTTTCTTT
CASSLLMNTEAFF
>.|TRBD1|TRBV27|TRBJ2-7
TGTGCCAGCAGAGGGTATACAGGGGGCTACGAGCAGTACTTC
CASRGYTGGYEQYF
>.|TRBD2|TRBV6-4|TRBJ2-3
TGTGCCAGCAGTGCTCTAGCGGGGAGCACAGATACGCAGTATTTT
CASSALAGSTDTQYF
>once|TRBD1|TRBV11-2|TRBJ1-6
TGTGCCAGCAGCTCTAGTACAGGGGATTCACCCCTCCACTTT
CASSSSTGDSPLHF
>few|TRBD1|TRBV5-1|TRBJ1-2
TGCGCCAGCAGCTTGGGCAGGGGGGACTATGGCTACACCTTC
CASSLGRGDYGYTF
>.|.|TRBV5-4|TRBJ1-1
TGTGCCAGCAGCTTGCTATTAACAGCTGAGGAGAACACTGAAGCTTTCTTT
CASSLLLTAEENTEAFF
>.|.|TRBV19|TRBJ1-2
TGTGCCAGTAGCTCTCATGGGGGCGAGGACTATGGCTACACCTTC
CASSSHGGEDYGYTF
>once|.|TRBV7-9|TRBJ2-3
TGTGCCAGCAGCTTAACAGGTGCAGATACGCAGTATTTT
CASSLTGADTQYF
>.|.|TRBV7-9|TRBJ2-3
TGTGCCAGCAGCTTAGCGGGAGTTGATACAGATACGCAGTATTTT
CASSLAGVDTDTQYF
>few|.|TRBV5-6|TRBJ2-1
TGTGCCAGCAGCTTGGGACAGCTCGGAGTTGAGCAGTTCTTC
CASSLGQLGVEQFF
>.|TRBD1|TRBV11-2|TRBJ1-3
TGTGCCAGCAGCTTAGATATGCTTGAGGGACAGCCGAGCTCTGGAAACACCATATATTTT
CASSLDMLEGQPSSGNTIYF
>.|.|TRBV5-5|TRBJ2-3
TGTGCCAGCAGCGAGGGGGGAGGGCCCCCAGATACGCAGTATTTT
CASSEGGGPPDTQYF
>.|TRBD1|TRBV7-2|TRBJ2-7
TGTGCCAGCAGCCGGGGTAGGACAGGGAACCACGAGCAGTACTTC
CASSRGRTGNHEQYF
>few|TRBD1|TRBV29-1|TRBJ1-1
TGCAGCGCCCTGGGACAGGGAGGGTCTGAAGCTTTCTTT
CSALGQGGSEAFF
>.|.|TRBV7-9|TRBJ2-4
TGTGCCAGCGGCGACAGCTCCCCCAACATTCAGTACTTC
CASGDSSPNIQYF